A single sample is the source of the 29 T cell receptor beta chains below, sequenced in a study of shared clonotypes between healthy human individuals. The repertoire was sequenced with immunoSEQ multiplex PCR; TCRdb's copy has only in-frame clones and lacks some. The sample gives roughly 220,000 clones, 65% of which show up once; roughly 11% is in the top ten. The specimen was memory CD4+ T cells sorted from blood. Subset of the sample: CD45RA-negative fraction. These receptors came from a man in his thirties or forties in good health.

The rearrangement uses TRBV7-2 and TRBJ2-7, with no clear D. V dropped 4 bases and J dropped 5 bases, with 15 bases sitting between them. The CDR3 consists of 14 residues. Germline CDR1 reads SGHTA; CDR2 reads FQGNSA. CDR3 sequence reads: CASSSGPEPHEQYF. The CDR3 DNA reads as TGTGCCAGCAGCTCCGGACCAGAACCTCACGAGCAGTACTTC.

This clone has just a few counts. The rearrangement joins TRBV5-1 to TRBJ2-4; D possibly corresponds to TRBD2 (5 bases). V was trimmed by 0 bases and J by 5 bases, leaving 12 bases between them. The CDR3 loop spans 15 amino acids. Germline V CDR1 and CDR2: SGHRS, YFSETQ. CDR3 coding DNA: TGCGCCAGCAGCTTGGCCGGGGAAGCAGAAAACATTCAGTACTTC. Its protein product is CASSLAGEAENIQYF.

The chain has TRBV18 and TRBJ2-3, with D perhaps being TRBD1 or TRBD2 (6 bases each). Trimming pared 3 bases from V and 6 bases from J, leaving 22 bases between. The germline V gene has CDR1 KGHSH and CDR2 LQKENI. This CDR3 has 17 residues. The CDR3 sequence: CASSPSQGVGGADTQYF. CDR3 DNA sequence: TGTGCCAGCTCACCCTCACAGGGTGTAGGCGGGGCCGATACGCAGTATTTT.

The CDR3 loop is CASSQDGTLPLQYF. Here the CDR3 DNA reads TGTGCCAGCAGCCAAGACGGGACACTACCTCTGCAGTACTTC. The chain uses TRBV4-2 and TRBJ2-7; D might be TRBD1 (6 bases). This CDR3 is 14 amino acids long. Germline V lookup: CDR1 LGHNA, CDR2 YNFKEQ. V lost 0 bases and J lost 9, with 15 bases in between.

J is TRBJ2-6 and V is TRBV18, with TRBD1 identical over 9 bases. CDR1 and CDR2 (germline): KGHSH, LQKENI. There are 18 residues in the CDR3. V lost 6 bases to trimming and J lost 2 bases; unmatched junction nucleotides: 11. CDR3 amino acids: CASSPFLRDRAGANVLTF. As DNA, the CDR3 is TGTGCCAGCTCCCCTTTCCTCCGGGACAGGGCTGGGGCCAACGTCCTGACTTTC.

The chain couples TRBV7-2 to TRBJ2-2; 7 nucleotides match TRBD1. The J segment lost 8 bases and the V segment lost 5 bases, leaving 11 bases of the junction unmatched. The CDR3 covers 15 residues. Per germline, CDR1 SGHTA and CDR2 FQGNSA. The CDR3 loop is CASSVRQGGPGELFF. CDR3 DNA sequence: TGTGCCAGCAGCGTAAGACAGGGCGGTCCTGGGGAGCTGTTTTTT.

V and J are TRBV19 and TRBJ2-2; D not certain. Germline CDR1 LNHDA, CDR2 SQIVND (reference sequence). The V gene lost 8 bases and the J gene lost 1 base, with 11 bases spanning the gap. The CDR3 contains 14 residues. The CDR3 DNA sequence: TGTGCCAGTCGTTTAGTATGGAACACCGGGGAGCTGTTTTTT. It codes for CASRLVWNTGELFF.

The gene calls are TRBV2 and TRBJ1-4; 7 bases agree with TRBD1. The CDR3 spans 14 residues. The ends lost 7 bases at V and 7 bases at J; junction bases unmatched: 9. The germline V gene encodes CDR1 SNHLY and CDR2 FYNNEI. CDR3 sequence reads: CASIPGGSGEKLFF. CDR3 in DNA: TGTGCCAGCATCCCAGGGGGAAGTGGTGAAAAACTGTTTTTT.

The gene calls are TRBV9 and TRBJ2-3; the D is unclear. CDR1 and CDR2 from the germline V gene are SGDLS and YYNGEE. There are 14 residues in the CDR3. V was shortened by 0 bases and J by 4 bases, with 9 bases between the two germline ends. The CDR3 DNA follows: TGTGCCAGCAGCGTAGCTGTTCTGTCAGATACGCAGTATTTT. Translated, it gives CASSVAVLSDTQYF.

The V and J genes are TRBV4-2 and TRBJ2-2, with 8 nucleotides matching TRBD1. This CDR3 spans 15 amino acids. CDR1 LGHNA and CDR2 YNFKEQ come from the germline V gene. The junction had 1 base not matched to a gene; V was cut back by 4 bases and J by 0 bases. In DNA, the CDR3 is TGTGCCAGCAGCCGACAGGGGTCGAACACCGGGGAGCTGTTTTTT. Protein product: CASSRQGSNTGELFF.

Only a few counts were recorded for this clone. CDR3 loop: CASSLSGGRATDTQYF. CDR3 DNA sequence: TGTGCCAGCAGCTTGTCGGGCGGGAGGGCCACAGATACGCAGTATTTT. This rearrangement joins TRBV7-8 to TRBJ2-3, with TRBD2 matching 9 bases. From germline, CDR1 is SGHVS and CDR2 FQNEAQ. There are 16 residues in the CDR3. J gave up 2 bases and V 3 bases, and 6 bases lay outside the gene matches.

The chain couples TRBV18 to TRBJ2-3; 7 bases fit TRBD1. Germline CDR1 reads KGHSH; CDR2 reads LQKENI. The length of the CDR3 is 12 residues. J was trimmed by 4 bases and V by 8 bases; bases with no gene match: 3. The CDR3 nucleotides are TGTGCCAGCAACAGGGGCCCAGATACGCAGTATTTT. Amino acid sequence: CASNRGPDTQYF.

The rearrangement joins TRBV11-2 to TRBJ2-1; 9 bases align to TRBD2. Germline CDR1 is SGHAT and CDR2 is FQNNGV. The V gene end was trimmed by 3 bases and the J gene end by 7 bases; junction bases not matched to a gene: 4. The CDR3 totals 14 residues. The CDR3 loop reads CASSFRLAGNEQFF. CDR3 coding DNA: TGTGCCAGCAGCTTCCGGCTAGCGGGGAATGAGCAGTTCTTC.

This clone was detected once. The chain combines TRBV2 with TRBJ1-5; D ambiguous. V shed 4 bases and J shed 3 bases, with 7 bases lying between them. Germline V gene sequence: CDR1 SNHLY, CDR2 FYNNEI. The CDR3 contains 13 residues. The CDR3 DNA is TGTGCCAGCAGTGTCCAGGACAATCAGCCCCAGCATTTT. Translating gives CASSVQDNQPQHF.

This clone was found a few times. The gene calls are TRBV2 and TRBJ1-1; D gene uncertain. Germline assignment: CDR1 SNHLY and CDR2 FYNNEI. This CDR3 contains 14 residues. V was trimmed by 2 bases and J by 3 bases, leaving 10 bases between them. CDR3 protein: CASSESRLHTEAFF. The CDR3 DNA follows: TGTGCCAGCAGTGAATCCAGGTTACACACTGAAGCTTTCTTT. The entire variable domain, with the rest obtained from reference TRBV2 and TRBJ1-1, is as follows: EPEVTQTPSHQVTQMGQEVILRCVPISNHLYFYWYRQILGQKVEFLVSFYNNEISEKSEIFDDQFSVERPDGSNFTLKIRSTKLEDSAMYFCASSESRLHTEAFFGQGTRLTVV.

J is TRBJ2-2 and V is TRBV27; TRBD2 aligns across 12 bases. Germline CDR1 reads MNHEY; CDR2 reads SMNVEV (reference sequence). The CDR3 runs to 17 residues. After removal of 6 bases from V and 3 bases from J, the junction contained 8 bases not matched to a gene. CDR3 in DNA: TGTGCCAGCAGGCTAGCGGGAGGGCCCGTATACACCGGGGAGCTGTTTTTT. This sequence encodes CASRLAGGPVYTGELFF.

V gene TRBV29-1 combines with J gene TRBJ2-7; TRBD1 agrees at 7 bases. In germline, CDR1 is SQVTM, CDR2 ANQGSEA. This CDR3 has 13 amino acids. V lost 1 base and J lost 6; bases outside the gene matches: 6. DNA for the CDR3: TGCAGCGTTGAAGGGGACAGCCGGATCGAGCAGTACTTC. Translated: CSVEGDSRIEQYF.

This clone is a singleton in its sample. The rearrangement uses TRBV18 and TRBJ1-5, with D hard to call. CDR3 length: 15 residues. CDR1 is KGHSH and CDR2 is LQKENI in the germline V gene. V was clipped by 3 bases and J by 1 base, with 10 bases between them. The CDR3 sequence is CASSPPGASNQPQHF. The CDR3 DNA follows: TGTGCCAGCTCACCCCCTGGTGCGAGCAATCAGCCCCAGCATTTT.

The chain couples TRBV7-2 to TRBJ1-2; D ambiguous. Germline V gene sequence: CDR1 SGHTA, CDR2 FQGNSA. The V end lost 3 bases, the J end lost 1 base, and 6 bases lay between the germline ends. The CDR3 is made up of 13 amino acids. CDR3 DNA: TGTGCCAGCAGCTTCAACTATAACTATGGCTACACCTTC. Translated, it gives CASSFNYNYGYTF.

This clone was observed a few times. The J gene is TRBJ2-7, the V gene TRBV5-4; TRBD1 aligns across 7 bases. Germline V gene lookup returns CDR1 SGHNT and CDR2 YYREEE (reference sequence). The CDR3 totals 13 residues. V gave up 7 bases and J gave up 7 bases; unmatched junction bases: 11. The CDR3 nucleotides are TGTGCCAGCGGCGGACAGGACTCTGAGGAGCAGTACTTC. Protein: CASGGQDSEEQYF. The whole variable domain, remainder taken from reference TRBV5-4 and TRBJ2-7, is ETGVTQSPTHLIKTRGQQVTLRCSSQSGHNTVSWYQQALGQGPQFIFQYYREEENGRGNFPPRFSGLQFPNYSSELNVNALELDDSALYLCASGGQDSEEQYFGPGTRLTVT.

This clone was found a few times. The chain links TRBV6-4 to TRBJ2-7; TRBD1 might be the D (6 bases). CDR1 is MRHNA, CDR2 SNTAGT, per germline. The CDR3 loop spans 15 amino acids. V was cut by 4 bases and J by 3 bases, with 16 bases left in between. CDR3: CASSGLGRGNYEQYF. In DNA form, the CDR3 reads TGTGCCAGCAGTGGCCTTGGCAGGGGCAACTACGAGCAGTACTTC.

This clone has more than one count but fewer than ten. This chain links TRBV7-9 with TRBJ2-5; 7 bases are shared with TRBD1. V shed 4 bases, J shed 2 bases, and the junction held 7 bases outside the gene matches. The CDR3 length is 15 residues. From germline, CDR1 is SEHNR and CDR2 FQNEAQ (reference sequence). The CDR3 reads CASSSRARGQETQYF. For the CDR3, the DNA is TGTGCCAGCAGCTCGAGGGCCAGGGGGCAAGAGACCCAGTACTTC. The entire variable domain, with the rest obtained from reference TRBV7-9 and TRBJ2-5, is as follows: DTGVSQNPRHKITKRGQNVTFRCDPISEHNRLYWYRQTLGQGPEFLTYFQNEAQLEKSRLLSDRFSAERPKGSFSTLEIQRTEQGDSAMYLCASSSRARGQETQYFGPGTRLLVL.

This chain connects TRBV28 to TRBJ2-3; 12 bases are a match to TRBD1. The CDR3 covers 15 residues. The V gene's germline CDR1 is MDHEN and CDR2 SYDVKM. V lost 5 bases to trimming and J lost 4 bases; unmatched junction nucleotides: 4. The CDR3 reads CASSPGTGGPDTQYF. For the CDR3, the DNA is TGTGCCAGCAGTCCTGGGACAGGGGGCCCAGATACGCAGTATTTT.

The table lists this clone with a few counts. This rearrangement joins TRBV6-5 to TRBJ1-1; a possible D gene is TRBD1 (5 bases). The germline CDR1 and CDR2 sequences are MNHEY and SVGAGI. The V gene lost 6 bases and the J gene lost 5 bases, with 10 bases spanning the gap. The CDR3 totals 12 residues. The CDR3 region is CASRSGETEAFF. Here the CDR3 DNA reads TGTGCCAGCAGGTCGGGGGAAACTGAAGCTTTCTTT.

This clone was seen repeatedly, ten times or more. The chain has TRBV9 and TRBJ2-7; 11 positions match TRBD2. The CDR3 length is 14 residues. Germline V lookup: CDR1 SGDLS, CDR2 YYNGEE. V lost 4 bases to trimming and J lost 2 bases; unmatched junction nucleotides: 2. Here the CDR3 DNA reads TGTGCCAGCAGCCCGGGACTAGCGGCCTACGAGCAGTACTTC. Its translation is CASSPGLAAYEQYF.

The V call is TRBV6-4, the J call TRBJ2-1, with D maybe TRBD1 (6 bases). Germline CDR1 and CDR2: MRHNA and SNTAGT. The V end was cut by 2 bases, the J end by 9 bases, with 11 bases between. The CDR3 has 13 amino acids. CDR3 protein: CASSDTGRAEQFF. In DNA, the CDR3 is TGTGCCAGCAGTGACACAGGGCGGGCTGAGCAGTTCTTC.

This clone was picked up a small number of times. The V and J genes are TRBV6-5 and TRBJ2-7; possible D gene TRBD1, 6 bases. This CDR3 has 15 residues. Germline CDR1 and CDR2: MNHEY and SVGAGI. V lost 9 bases, J lost 2 bases, and 20 bases lay in between. The DNA for the CDR3 is TGTGCCAGTTCGCGGAACAGGGATCAAGCCTACGAGCAGTACTTC. Residues: CASSRNRDQAYEQYF.

The rearrangement uses TRBV27 and TRBJ2-7; no clear D. CDR1 is MNHEY and CDR2 is SMNVEV in the germline V gene (reference sequence). V lost 5 bases, J lost 7 bases, and 12 bases lay in between. The CDR3 is made up of 12 amino acids. The CDR3 sequence: CASSPRLGEQYF. CDR3 nucleotides: TGTGCCAGCAGTCCCCGCTTAGGTGAGCAGTACTTC.

This clone has only a few counts. The V call is TRBV28, the J call TRBJ1-2, with unresolved D. The CDR3 consists of 14 residues. Trimming removed 6 bases from V and 3 bases from J, with 14 bases in between. From germline, CDR1 is MDHEN and CDR2 SYDVKM. This CDR3 reads CASRLRTTDYGYTF. In DNA form, the CDR3 reads TGTGCCAGCAGGCTCAGGACCACGGACTATGGCTACACCTTC.